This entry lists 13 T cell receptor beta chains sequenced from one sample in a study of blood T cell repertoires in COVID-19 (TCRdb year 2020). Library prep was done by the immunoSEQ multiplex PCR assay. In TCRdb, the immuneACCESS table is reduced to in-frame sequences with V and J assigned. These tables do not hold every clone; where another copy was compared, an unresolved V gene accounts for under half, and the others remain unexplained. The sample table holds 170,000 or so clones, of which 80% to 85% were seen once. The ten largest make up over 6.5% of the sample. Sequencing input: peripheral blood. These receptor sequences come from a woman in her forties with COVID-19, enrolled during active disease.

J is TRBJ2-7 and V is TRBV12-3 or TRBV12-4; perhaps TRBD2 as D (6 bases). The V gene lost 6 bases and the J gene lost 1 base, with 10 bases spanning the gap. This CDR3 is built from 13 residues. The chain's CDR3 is CASRRDGSYEQYF. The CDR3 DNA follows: TGTGCCAGCAGGCGGGACGGTTCCTACGAGCAGTACTTC.

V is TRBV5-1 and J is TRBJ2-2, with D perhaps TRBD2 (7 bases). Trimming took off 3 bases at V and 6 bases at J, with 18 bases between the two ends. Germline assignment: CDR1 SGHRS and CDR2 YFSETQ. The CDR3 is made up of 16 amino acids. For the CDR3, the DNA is TGCGCCAGCAGCTACTCCTCCGGGGGGCAGGCCGGGGAGCTGTTTTTT. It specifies CASSYSSGGQAGELFF.

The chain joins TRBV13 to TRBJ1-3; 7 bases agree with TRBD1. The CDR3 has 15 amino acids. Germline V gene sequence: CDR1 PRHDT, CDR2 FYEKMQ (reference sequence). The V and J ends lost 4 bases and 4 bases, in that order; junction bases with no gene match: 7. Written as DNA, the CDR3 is TGTGCCAGCAGCTCCCGAGGGGGCGCGGGAAACACCATATATTTT. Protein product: CASSSRGGAGNTIYF.

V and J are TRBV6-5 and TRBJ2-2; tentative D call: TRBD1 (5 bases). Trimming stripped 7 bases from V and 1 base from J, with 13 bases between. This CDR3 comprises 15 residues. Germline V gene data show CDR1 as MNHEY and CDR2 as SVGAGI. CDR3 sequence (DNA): TGTGCCAGCATTAGACAGATCCAGAACACCGGGGAGCTGTTTTTT. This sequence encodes CASIRQIQNTGELFF.

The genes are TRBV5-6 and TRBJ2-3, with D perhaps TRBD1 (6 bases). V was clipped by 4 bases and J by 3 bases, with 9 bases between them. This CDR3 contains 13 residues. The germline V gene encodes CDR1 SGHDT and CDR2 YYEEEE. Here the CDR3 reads CASSATGTDTQYF. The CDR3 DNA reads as TGTGCCAGCAGCGCAACAGGGACAGATACGCAGTATTTT.

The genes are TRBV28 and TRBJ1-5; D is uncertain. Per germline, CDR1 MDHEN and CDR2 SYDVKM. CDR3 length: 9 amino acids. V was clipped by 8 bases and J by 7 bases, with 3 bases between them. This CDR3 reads CASGQPQHF. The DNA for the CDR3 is TGTGCCAGCGGCCAGCCCCAGCATTTT. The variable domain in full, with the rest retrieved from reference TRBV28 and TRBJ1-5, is DVKVTQSSRYLVKRTGEKVFLECVQDMDHENMFWYRQDPGLGLRLIYFSYDVKMKEKGDIPEGYSVSREKKERFSLILESASTNQTSMYLCASGQPQHFGDGTRLSIL.

In DNA, the CDR3 is TGTGCCAGCAGCCAAGGCCTAAATGAAAAACTGTTTTTT. Translation: CASSQGLNEKLFF. The chain carries TRBV14 and TRBJ1-4; D is unresolved. The CDR3 is 13 amino acids. With 1 base removed from V and 5 bases from J, the gap between germline ends came to 5 bases. Germline loops: CDR1 SGHDN, CDR2 FVKESK.

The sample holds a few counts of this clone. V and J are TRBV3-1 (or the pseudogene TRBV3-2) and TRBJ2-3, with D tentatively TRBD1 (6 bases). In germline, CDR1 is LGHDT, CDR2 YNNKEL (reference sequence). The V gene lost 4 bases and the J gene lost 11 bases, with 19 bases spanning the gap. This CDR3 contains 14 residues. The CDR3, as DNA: TGTGCCAGCAGCCTACAGCGTGGGGGCGCCGGGCAGTATTTT. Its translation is CASSLQRGGAGQYF.

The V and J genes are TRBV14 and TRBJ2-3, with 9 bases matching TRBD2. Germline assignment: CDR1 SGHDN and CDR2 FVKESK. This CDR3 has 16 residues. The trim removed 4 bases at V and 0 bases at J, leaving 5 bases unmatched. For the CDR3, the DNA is TGTGCCAGCAGCCGACTAGCGGTCTCTAGCACAGATACGCAGTATTTT. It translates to CASSRLAVSSTDTQYF.

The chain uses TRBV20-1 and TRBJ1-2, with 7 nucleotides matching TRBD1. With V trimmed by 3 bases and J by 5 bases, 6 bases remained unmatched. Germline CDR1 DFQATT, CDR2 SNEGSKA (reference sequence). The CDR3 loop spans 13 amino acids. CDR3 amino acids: CSASQGEPYGYTF. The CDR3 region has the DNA TGCAGTGCTAGTCAGGGGGAACCTTATGGCTACACCTTC.

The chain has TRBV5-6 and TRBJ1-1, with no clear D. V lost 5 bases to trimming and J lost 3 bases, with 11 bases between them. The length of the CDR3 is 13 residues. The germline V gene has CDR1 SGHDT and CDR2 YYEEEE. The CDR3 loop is CASSPRRHTEAFF. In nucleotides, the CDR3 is TGTGCCAGCAGTCCACGGCGGCACACTGAAGCTTTCTTT.

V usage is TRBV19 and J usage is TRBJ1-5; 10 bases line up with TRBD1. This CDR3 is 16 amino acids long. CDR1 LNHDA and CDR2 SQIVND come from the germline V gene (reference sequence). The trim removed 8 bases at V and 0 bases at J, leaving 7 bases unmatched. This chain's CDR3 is CASGPGTGVSNQPQHF. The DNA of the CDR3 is TGTGCCAGTGGACCCGGGACAGGGGTTAGCAATCAGCCCCAGCATTTT. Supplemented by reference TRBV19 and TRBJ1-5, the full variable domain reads DGGITQSPKYLFRKEGQNVTLSCEQNLNHDAMYWYRQDPGQGLRLIYYSQIVNDFQKGDIAEGYSVSREKKESFPLTVTSAQKNPTAFYLCASGPGTGVSNQPQHFGDGTRLSIL.

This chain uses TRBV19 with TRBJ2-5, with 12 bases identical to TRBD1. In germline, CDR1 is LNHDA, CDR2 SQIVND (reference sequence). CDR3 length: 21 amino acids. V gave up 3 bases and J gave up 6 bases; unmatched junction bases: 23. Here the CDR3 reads CASSISPGQGAPNRFEKTQYF. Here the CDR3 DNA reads TGTGCCAGTAGTATCTCACCGGGACAGGGGGCGCCTAATCGGTTCGAAAAGACCCAGTACTTC.